This T cell receptor beta chain was sequenced for a study of blood T cell repertoires in COVID-19. Profiling relied on immunoSEQ multiplex PCR, and the TCRdb table lists in-frame clones only, not all of them. The repertoire holds some 11,000 clones, with about 90% as singletons. This clonotype was sampled from a human donor in a cohort sampled during active COVID-19. Sample: peripheral blood.

The chain's CDR3 is CASSQDRAGTSYNEQFF. The DNA of the CDR3 is TGTGCCAGCAGCCAAGATAGGGCGGGAACCTCCTACAATGAGCAGTTCTTC. V usage is TRBV4-2 and J usage is TRBJ2-1; the D gene is possibly TRBD2 (6 bases). Looked up from germline, CDR1 is LGHNA and CDR2 is YNFKEQ. V was shortened by 0 bases and J by 0 bases, with 12 bases between the two germline ends. There are 17 residues in the CDR3.